The 2 T cell receptor beta chains reported below all come from one sample, sequenced in a study of blood T cell repertoires in COVID-19. Libraries were prepared by immunoSEQ multiplex PCR; TCRdb keeps only in-frame clonotypes and omits some of them. The sample includes approximately 140,000 clones, around 82% of them seen just once. The source material was peripheral blood. The receptors derive from a man aged 55-75 years with active or convalescent COVID-19.

The rearrangement links TRBV10-3 to TRBJ1-2; 10 bases map to TRBD1. V was clipped by 3 bases and J by 6 bases; unmatched bases: 4. Germline V gene lookup returns CDR1 ENHRY and CDR2 SYGVKD. The CDR3 consists of 14 residues. CDR3 DNA: TGTGCCATCAGTGACAGACAGGGGGCCGATGGCTACACCTTC. It codes for CAISDRQGADGYTF.

This clone was seen a single time. The gene calls are TRBV4-1 and TRBJ2-1, with no clear D. The length of the CDR3 is 13 residues. Germline V gene data show CDR1 as MGHRA and CDR2 as YSYEKL. Trimming left V 2 bases short and J 8 bases short, with 10 bases between. CDR3 region: CASSQLVSHEQFF. The DNA of the CDR3 is TGCGCCAGCAGCCAACTAGTTAGCCATGAGCAGTTCTTC.